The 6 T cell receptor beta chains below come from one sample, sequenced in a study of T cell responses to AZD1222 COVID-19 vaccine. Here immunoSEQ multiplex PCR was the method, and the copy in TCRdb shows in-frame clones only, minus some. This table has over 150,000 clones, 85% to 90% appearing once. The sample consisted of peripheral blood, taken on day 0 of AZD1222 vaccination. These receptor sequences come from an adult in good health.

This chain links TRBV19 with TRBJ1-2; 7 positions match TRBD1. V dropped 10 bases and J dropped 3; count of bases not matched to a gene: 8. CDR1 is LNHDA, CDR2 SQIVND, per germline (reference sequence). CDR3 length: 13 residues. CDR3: CATAHRGDYGYTF. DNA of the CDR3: TGTGCCACCGCCCACAGGGGTGACTATGGCTACACCTTC.

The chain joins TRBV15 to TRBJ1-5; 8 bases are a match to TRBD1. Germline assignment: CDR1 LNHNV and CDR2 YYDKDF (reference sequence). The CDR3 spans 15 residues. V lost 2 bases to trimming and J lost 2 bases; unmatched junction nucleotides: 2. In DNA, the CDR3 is TGTGCCACCAGCAGAACAGGGGGAGGCAATCAGCCCCAGCATTTT. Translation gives CATSRTGGGNQPQHF.

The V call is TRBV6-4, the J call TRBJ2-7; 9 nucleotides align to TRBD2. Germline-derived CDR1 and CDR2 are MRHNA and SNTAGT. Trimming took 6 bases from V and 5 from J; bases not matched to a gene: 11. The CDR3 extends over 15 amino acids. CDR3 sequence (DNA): TGTGCCAGCAGCCCCAGCGGGGGGACCCCTAACGAGCAGTACTTC. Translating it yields CASSPSGGTPNEQYF.

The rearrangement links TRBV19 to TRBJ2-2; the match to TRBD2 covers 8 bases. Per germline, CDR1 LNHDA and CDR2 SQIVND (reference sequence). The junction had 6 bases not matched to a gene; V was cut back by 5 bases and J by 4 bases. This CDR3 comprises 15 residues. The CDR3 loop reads CASSRGGDPTGELFF. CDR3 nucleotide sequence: TGTGCCAGTAGTCGGGGGGGGGACCCCACCGGGGAGCTGTTTTTT.

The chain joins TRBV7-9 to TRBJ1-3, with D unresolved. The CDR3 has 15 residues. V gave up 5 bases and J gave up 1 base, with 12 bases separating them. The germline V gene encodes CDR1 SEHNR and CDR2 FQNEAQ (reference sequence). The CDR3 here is CASSPNGISGNTIYF. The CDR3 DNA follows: TGTGCCAGCAGCCCCAACGGGATTTCTGGAAACACCATATATTTT.

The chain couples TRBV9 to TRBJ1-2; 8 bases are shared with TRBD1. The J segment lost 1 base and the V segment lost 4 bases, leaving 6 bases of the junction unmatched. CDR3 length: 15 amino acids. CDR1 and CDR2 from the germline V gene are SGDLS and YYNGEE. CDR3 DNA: TGTGCCAGCAGCCCAGGGACAGGTTTTAACTATGGCTACACCTTC. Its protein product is CASSPGTGFNYGYTF.